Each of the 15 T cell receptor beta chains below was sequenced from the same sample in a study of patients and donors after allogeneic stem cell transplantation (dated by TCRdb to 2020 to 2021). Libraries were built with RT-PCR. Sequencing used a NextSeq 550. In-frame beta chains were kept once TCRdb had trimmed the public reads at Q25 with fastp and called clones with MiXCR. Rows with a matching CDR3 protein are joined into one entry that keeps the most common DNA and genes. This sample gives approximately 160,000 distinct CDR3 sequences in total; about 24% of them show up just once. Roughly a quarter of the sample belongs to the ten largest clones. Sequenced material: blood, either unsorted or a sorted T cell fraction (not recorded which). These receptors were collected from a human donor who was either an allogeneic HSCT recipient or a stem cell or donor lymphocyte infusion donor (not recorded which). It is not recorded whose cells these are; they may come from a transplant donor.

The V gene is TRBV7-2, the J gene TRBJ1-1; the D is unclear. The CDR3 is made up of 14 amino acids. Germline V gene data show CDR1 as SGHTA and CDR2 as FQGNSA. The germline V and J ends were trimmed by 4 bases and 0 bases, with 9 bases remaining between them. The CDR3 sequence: CASSSTSMNTEAFF. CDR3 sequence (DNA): TGTGCCAGCAGCTCAACCTCAATGAACACTGAAGCTTTCTTT.

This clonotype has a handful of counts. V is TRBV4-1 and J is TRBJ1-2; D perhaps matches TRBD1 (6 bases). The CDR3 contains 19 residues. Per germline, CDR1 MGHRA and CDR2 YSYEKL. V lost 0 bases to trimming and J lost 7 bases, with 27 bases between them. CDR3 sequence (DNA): TGCGCCAGCAGCCAAGAGATAGGGCGCGGGGGGCCCCCCGTCCTTGGCTACACCTTC. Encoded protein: CASSQEIGRGGPPVLGYTF.

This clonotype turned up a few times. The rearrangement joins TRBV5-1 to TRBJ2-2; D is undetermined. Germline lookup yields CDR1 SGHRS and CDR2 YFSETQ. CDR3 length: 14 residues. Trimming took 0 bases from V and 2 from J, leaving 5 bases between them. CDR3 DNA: TGCGCCAGCAGCTTGGGACTTAACACCGGGGAGCTGTTTTTT. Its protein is CASSLGLNTGELFF.

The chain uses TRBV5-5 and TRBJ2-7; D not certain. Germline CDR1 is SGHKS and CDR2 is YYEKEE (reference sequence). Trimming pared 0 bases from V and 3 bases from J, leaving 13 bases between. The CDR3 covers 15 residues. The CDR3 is CASSLEVVSRYEQYF. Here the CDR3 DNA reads TGTGCCAGCAGCTTGGAGGTTGTCTCCCGCTACGAGCAGTACTTC.

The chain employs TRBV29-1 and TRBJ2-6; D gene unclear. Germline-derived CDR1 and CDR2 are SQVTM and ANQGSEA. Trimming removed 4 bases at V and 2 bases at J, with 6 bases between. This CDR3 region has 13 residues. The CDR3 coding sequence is TGCAGCGTTGCTGGGACTGGGGCCAACGTCCTGACTTTC. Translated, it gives CSVAGTGANVLTF.

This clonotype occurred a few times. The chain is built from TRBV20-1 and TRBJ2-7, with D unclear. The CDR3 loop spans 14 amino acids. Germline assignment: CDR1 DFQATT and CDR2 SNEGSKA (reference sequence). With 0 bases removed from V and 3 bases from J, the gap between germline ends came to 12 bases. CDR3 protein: CSARDSQLGYEQYF. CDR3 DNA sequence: TGCAGTGCTAGAGATTCACAACTCGGCTACGAGCAGTACTTC.

The DNA for the CDR3 is TGTGCCAGCAGTCCGGCGGGACACTACTACAATGAGCAGTTCTTC. It translates to CASSPAGHYYNEQFF. The V gene is TRBV12-3 or TRBV12-4, the J gene TRBJ2-1, with D perhaps matching TRBD1 or TRBD2 (6 bases each). CDR3 length equals 15 residues. Trimming pared 5 bases from V and 3 bases from J, leaving 14 bases between.

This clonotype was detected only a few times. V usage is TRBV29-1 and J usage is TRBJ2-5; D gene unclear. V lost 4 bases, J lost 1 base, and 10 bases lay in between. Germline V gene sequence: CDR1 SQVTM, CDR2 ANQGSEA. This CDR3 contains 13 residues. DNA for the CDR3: TGCAGCGTTGTTATACTGACCCAAGAGACCCAGTACTTC. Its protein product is CSVVILTQETQYF. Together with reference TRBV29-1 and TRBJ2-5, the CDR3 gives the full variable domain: SAVISQKPSRDICQRGTSLTIQCQVDSQVTMMFWYRQQPGQSLTLIATANQGSEATYESGFVIDKFPISRPNLTFSTLTVSNMSPEDSSIYLCSVVILTQETQYFGPGTRLLVL.

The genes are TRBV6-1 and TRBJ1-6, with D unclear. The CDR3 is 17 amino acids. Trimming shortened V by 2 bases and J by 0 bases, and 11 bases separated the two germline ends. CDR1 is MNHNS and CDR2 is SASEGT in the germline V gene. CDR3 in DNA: TGTGCCAGCAGTGAACCCGCAGGAAGCTCCTATAATTCACCCCTCCACTTT. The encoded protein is CASSEPAGSSYNSPLHF.

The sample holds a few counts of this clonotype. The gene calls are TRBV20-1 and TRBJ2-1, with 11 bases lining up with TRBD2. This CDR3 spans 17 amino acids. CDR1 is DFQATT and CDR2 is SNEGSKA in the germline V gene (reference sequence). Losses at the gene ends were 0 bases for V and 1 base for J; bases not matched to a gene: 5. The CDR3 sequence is CSARDGSSGRSYNEQFF. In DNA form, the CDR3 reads TGCAGTGCTAGAGATGGATCTAGCGGGAGGTCCTACAATGAGCAGTTCTTC.

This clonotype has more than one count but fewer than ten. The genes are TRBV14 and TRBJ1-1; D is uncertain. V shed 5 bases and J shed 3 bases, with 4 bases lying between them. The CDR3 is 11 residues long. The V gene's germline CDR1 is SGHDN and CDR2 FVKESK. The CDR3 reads CASSSHTEAFF. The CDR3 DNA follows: TGTGCCAGCAGCTCACACACTGAAGCTTTCTTT.

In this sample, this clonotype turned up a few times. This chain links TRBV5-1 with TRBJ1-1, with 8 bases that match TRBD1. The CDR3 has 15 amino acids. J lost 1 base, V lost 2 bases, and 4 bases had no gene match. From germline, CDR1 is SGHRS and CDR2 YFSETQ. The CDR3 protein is CASSFNRGENTEAFF. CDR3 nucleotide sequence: TGCGCCAGCAGCTTTAACAGGGGGGAGAACACTGAAGCTTTCTTT.

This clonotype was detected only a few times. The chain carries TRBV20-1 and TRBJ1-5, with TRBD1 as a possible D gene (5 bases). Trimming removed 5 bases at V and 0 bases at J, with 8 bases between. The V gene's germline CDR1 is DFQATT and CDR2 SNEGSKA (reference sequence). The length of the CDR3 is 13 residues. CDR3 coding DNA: TGCAGTGCTCTGGACACTAGCAATCAGCCCCAGCATTTT. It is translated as CSALDTSNQPQHF.

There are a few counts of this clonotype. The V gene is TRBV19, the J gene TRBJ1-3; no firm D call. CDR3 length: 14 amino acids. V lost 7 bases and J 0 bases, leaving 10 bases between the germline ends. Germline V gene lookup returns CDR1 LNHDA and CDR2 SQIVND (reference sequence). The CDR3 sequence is CASTFTDSGNTIYF. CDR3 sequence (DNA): TGTGCCAGTACCTTTACGGACTCTGGAAACACCATATATTTT.

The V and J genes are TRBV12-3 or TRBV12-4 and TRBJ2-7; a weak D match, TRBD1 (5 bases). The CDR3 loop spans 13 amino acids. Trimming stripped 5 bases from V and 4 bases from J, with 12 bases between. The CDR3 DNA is TGTGCCAGCAGTCGATCGACAGTGTACGAGCAGTACTTC. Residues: CASSRSTVYEQYF.